Below are 4 T cell receptor beta chains sequenced from a single sample in a study of molecular identifiers for immune sequencing clone quantification. TCRdb processed the PCR reads anew with MiXCR; each CDR3 protein has one entry. The table has roughly 320,000 distinct CDR3 sequences, roughly 23% seen once. Input material: naive CD8+ T cells from blood, with Jurkat cell RNA spiked in. Subset: FACS-sorted CD8+CD4-CCR7+CD45RA+ naive T cells. The receptors shown here come from a human donor in good health. Some libraries in this study had Jurkat cell RNA spiked in.

This chain connects TRBV10-2 to TRBJ1-4, with D perhaps TRBD1 (5 bases). V was trimmed by 3 bases and J by 4 bases, leaving 12 bases between them. From germline, CDR1 is WSHSY and CDR2 SAAADI. CDR3 length: 15 residues. Written as DNA, the CDR3 is TGCGCCAGCAGTGAAACCGGGACTTTTAATGAAAAACTGTTTTTT. Amino acids: CASSETGTFNEKLFF.

In its sample, this clonotype was seen many times. The rearrangement uses TRBV29-1 and TRBJ1-1, with D possibly being TRBD1 (5 bases). The V and J ends lost 6 bases and 1 base respectively, with 6 bases between them. Germline V gene lookup returns CDR1 SQVTM and CDR2 ANQGSEA. The CDR3 spans 11 residues. The CDR3, as DNA: TGCAGCGTAGGACAGAACACTGAAGCTTTCTTT. Translating gives CSVGQNTEAFF.

This clonotype was seen more than once but under ten times. This sequence joins TRBV3-1 and TRBJ1-4; D uncertain. In germline, CDR1 is LGHDT, CDR2 YNNKEL (reference sequence). The CDR3 covers 13 residues. The ends were cut back, 4 bases at V and 4 bases at J, with 7 bases in the middle. DNA of the CDR3: TGTGCCAGCAGCCTGTCCTATAATGAAAAACTGTTTTTT. This sequence encodes CASSLSYNEKLFF.

This clonotype has at least ten counts. The CDR3 loop reads CSVTVAGVRYF. For the CDR3, the DNA is TGCAGCGTTACCGTGGCGGGAGTACGATATTTT. V usage is TRBV29-1 and J usage is TRBJ2-3; 7 positions agree with TRBD2. This CDR3 has 11 amino acids. With 5 bases clipped from V and 15 bases from J, the junction kept 11 bases outside the gene matches. Germline V gene lookup returns CDR1 SQVTM and CDR2 ANQGSEA.